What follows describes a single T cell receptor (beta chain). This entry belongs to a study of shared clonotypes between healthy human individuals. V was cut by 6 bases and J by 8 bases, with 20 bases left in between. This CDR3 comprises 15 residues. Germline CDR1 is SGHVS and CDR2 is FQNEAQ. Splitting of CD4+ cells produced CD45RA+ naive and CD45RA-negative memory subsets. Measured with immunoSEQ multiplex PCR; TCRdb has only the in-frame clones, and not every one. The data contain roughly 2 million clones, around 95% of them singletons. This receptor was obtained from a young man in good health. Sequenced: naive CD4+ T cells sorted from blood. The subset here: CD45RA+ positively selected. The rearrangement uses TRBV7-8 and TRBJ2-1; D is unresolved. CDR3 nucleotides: TGTGCCAGCAGACGACGTAGGGAACCTTGGGATGAGCAGTTCTTC. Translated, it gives CASRRRREPWDEQFF.